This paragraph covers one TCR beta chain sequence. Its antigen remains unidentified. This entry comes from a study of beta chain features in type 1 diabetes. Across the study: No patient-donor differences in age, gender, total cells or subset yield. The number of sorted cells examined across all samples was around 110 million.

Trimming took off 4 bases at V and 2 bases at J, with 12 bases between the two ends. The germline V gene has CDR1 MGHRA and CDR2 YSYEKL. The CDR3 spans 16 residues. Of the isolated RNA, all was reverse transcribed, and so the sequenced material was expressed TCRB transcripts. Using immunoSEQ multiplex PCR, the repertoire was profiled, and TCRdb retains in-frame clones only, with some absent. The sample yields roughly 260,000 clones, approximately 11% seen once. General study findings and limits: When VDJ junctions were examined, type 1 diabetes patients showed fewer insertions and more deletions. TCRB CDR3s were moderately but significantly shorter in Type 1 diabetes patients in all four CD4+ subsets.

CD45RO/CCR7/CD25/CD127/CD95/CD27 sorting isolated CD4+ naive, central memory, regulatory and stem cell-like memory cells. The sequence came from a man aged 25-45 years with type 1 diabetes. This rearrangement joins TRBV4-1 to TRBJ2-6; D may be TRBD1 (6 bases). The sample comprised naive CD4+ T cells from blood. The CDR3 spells CASSRTVLAGANVLTF. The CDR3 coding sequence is TGCGCCAGCAGCCGGACAGTGTTAGCTGGGGCCAACGTCCTGACTTTC.